Each of the 22 T cell receptor beta chains below was sequenced from the same sample in a study of early stage breast cancer tumors. TCRdb's table, derived via immunoSEQ multiplex PCR, lists solely in-frame clones and lacks some. The sample yields about 58,000 clones, roughly 80% seen once. The sample was blood. Receptors were obtained from a person aged 30-39 years with breast cancer.

The V call is TRBV9, the J call TRBJ2-5; 10 nucleotides match TRBD2. The DNA end is a closer match to TRBJ2-7, so the J assignment may be wrong. The CDR3 contains 17 residues. Per germline, CDR1 SGDLS and CDR2 YYNGEE. The CDR3 DNA follows: TGTGCCAGCAGCGTAGGTGGTAGCGGGAGGAGCTCCTACGAGCAGTACTTC. Residues: CASSVGGSGRSSYEQYF.

V usage is TRBV30 and J usage is TRBJ2-1, with 9 nucleotides matching TRBD2. Germline-derived CDR1 and CDR2 are GTSNPN and SVGIG (reference sequence). CDR3 length: 18 amino acids. After removal of 0 bases from V and 2 bases from J, the junction contained 11 bases not matched to a gene. For the CDR3, the DNA is TGTGCCTGGAGTGTAAACCCTCCGATAGCGGGGGCCTACAATGAGCAGTTCTTC. It translates to CAWSVNPPIAGAYNEQFF.

The chain uses TRBV6-5 and TRBJ1-1, with 7 bases aligning to TRBD1. CDR3 size: 12 residues. CDR1 and CDR2 from the germline V gene are MNHEY and SVGAGI. J was trimmed by 5 bases and V by 6 bases; bases with no gene match: 3. CDR3: CASRGGITEAFF. CDR3 DNA sequence: TGTGCCAGCAGAGGGGGCATTACTGAAGCTTTCTTT.

The chain employs TRBV10-2 and TRBJ1-4; TRBD1 might be the D (6 bases). V was cut by 5 bases and J by 10 bases, with 17 bases left in between. The CDR3 is 14 amino acids. The V gene's germline CDR1 is WSHSY and CDR2 SAAADI. In nucleotides, the CDR3 is TGCGCCAGCAGTTCAGACAGGCTGGTTCGAAAACTGTTTTTT. Translating gives CASSSDRLVRKLFF.

The chain uses TRBV28 and TRBJ1-5; possibly TRBD1 for D (5 bases). The length of the CDR3 is 14 residues. CDR1 and CDR2 from the germline V gene are MDHEN and SYDVKM. The germline V and J ends were trimmed by 4 bases and 0 bases, with 7 bases remaining between them. The CDR3 region is CASSSTGSNQPQHF. The CDR3 DNA reads as TGTGCCAGCAGTTCTACAGGTAGCAATCAGCCCCAGCATTTT. The full variable domain, in which reference TRBV28 and TRBJ1-5 provide the parts outside the CDR3, is DVKVTQSSRYLVKRTGEKVFLECVQDMDHENMFWYRQDPGLGLRLIYFSYDVKMKEKGDIPEGYSVSREKKERFSLILESASTNQTSMYLCASSSTGSNQPQHFGDGTRLSIL.

This chain links TRBV4-1 with TRBJ2-7, with 12 bases identical to TRBD2. J was trimmed by 7 bases and V by 1 base; bases with no gene match: 14. The CDR3 has 18 amino acids. Germline assignment: CDR1 MGHRA and CDR2 YSYEKL. In DNA, the CDR3 is TGCGCCAGCAGCCAAGGTCGAGGGGGCCCTAGCGGGAGGGGGGAGCAGTACTTC. Its protein product is CASSQGRGGPSGRGEQYF.

The chain recombines TRBV5-1 with TRBJ2-7, with 11 bases lining up with TRBD2. The V and J ends lost 8 bases and 2 bases, in that order; junction bases with no gene match: 6. Germline-derived CDR1 and CDR2 are SGHRS and YFSETQ. The length of the CDR3 is 14 residues. DNA for the CDR3: TGCGCCAGTCAGATAGCGGGAGGGACCTACGAGCAGTACTTC. Encoded protein: CASQIAGGTYEQYF.

The rearrangement joins TRBV27 to TRBJ2-7; 8 nucleotides line up with TRBD1. CDR1 is MNHEY, CDR2 SMNVEV, per germline (reference sequence). The CDR3 length is 14 residues. With V trimmed by 3 bases and J by 5 bases, 6 bases remained unmatched. CDR3 bases: TGTGCCAGCAGTTTTCTCAGGGGGCTACACGAGCAGTACTTC. This codes for CASSFLRGLHEQYF.

This clone was seen only once. This sequence joins TRBV7-6 and TRBJ1-2, with D hard to call. Trimming left V 0 bases short and J 6 bases short, with 8 bases between. CDR1 and CDR2 (germline): SGHVS, FNYEAQ. The CDR3 extends over 13 amino acids. The chain's CDR3 is CASSLARGNGYTF. The DNA of the CDR3 is TGTGCCAGCAGCTTAGCGCGCGGTAATGGCTACACCTTC.

The chain joins TRBV4-2 to TRBJ1-2, with TRBD1 matching 8 bases. Germline lookup yields CDR1 LGHNA and CDR2 YNFKEQ. The CDR3 spans 15 residues. The ends lost 1 base at V and 5 bases at J; junction bases unmatched: 6. The CDR3 DNA follows: TGTGCCAGCAGCCAAGTCGGCAGGGGGCTGTATGGCTACACCTTC. Its protein product is CASSQVGRGLYGYTF.

This chain links TRBV2 with TRBJ2-7, with a possible D match to TRBD1 (6 bases). The CDR3 is 14 amino acids. V was trimmed by 1 base and J by 0 bases, leaving 7 bases between them. CDR1 and CDR2 (germline): SNHLY, FYNNEI. For the CDR3, the DNA is TGTGCCAGCAGTGAAGACAGGGTCTCCTACGAGCAGTACTTC. It encodes CASSEDRVSYEQYF.

This clone was seen just once. In DNA, the CDR3 is TGTGCCAGCAGCTTATCCCCGACAGTATACAATGAGCAGTTCTTC. The encoded protein is CASSLSPTVYNEQFF. The chain is built from TRBV11-2 and TRBJ2-1, with D perhaps matching TRBD1 (5 bases). CDR3 length: 15 amino acids. Germline CDR1 reads SGHAT; CDR2 reads FQNNGV. V shed 2 bases and J shed 4 bases, with 12 bases lying between them.

This chain joins TRBV9 and TRBJ2-7; no firm D call. The V gene's germline CDR1 is SGDLS and CDR2 YYNGEE. Trimming cost V 2 bases and J 2 bases, with 11 bases left between them. The length of the CDR3 is 14 residues. DNA for the CDR3: TGTGCCAGCAGCGTCAGTTTAGGGCCCTACGAGCAGTACTTC. Translated, it gives CASSVSLGPYEQYF. Together with reference TRBV9 and TRBJ2-7, the CDR3 gives the full variable domain: DSGVTQTPKHLITATGQRVTLRCSPRSGDLSVYWYQQSLDQGLQFLIQYYNGEERAKGNILERFSAQQFPDLHSELNLSSLELGDSALYFCASSVSLGPYEQYFGPGTRLTVT.

This clone was found a few times. V usage is TRBV7-8 and J usage is TRBJ1-2, with D uncertain. The germline V gene encodes CDR1 SGHVS and CDR2 FQNEAQ. Trimming removed 0 bases from V and 4 bases from J, with 0 bases in between. The CDR3 loop spans 11 amino acids. In DNA, the CDR3 is TGTGCCAGCAGCTTAGCCTATGGCTACACCTTC. Translated: CASSLAYGYTF.

The chain is built from TRBV7-7 and TRBJ2-3, with D perhaps TRBD2 (6 bases). The CDR3 consists of 14 residues. Germline assignment: CDR1 SSHAT and CDR2 FNYEAQ (reference sequence). The CDR3 here is CARTQGAGTDTQYF. CDR3 bases: TGTGCTCGAACGCAGGGCGCGGGGACAGATACGCAGTATTTT.

The V gene is TRBV11-2, the J gene TRBJ2-7; either TRBD1 or TRBD2 may fit D (5 bases each). Between the trimmed V and J ends, which lost 3 bases and 1 base, there was a span of 19 bases. CDR1 is SGHAT and CDR2 is FQNNGV in the germline V gene. This CDR3 is 17 amino acids long. The CDR3 is CASSLVGGGSGSYEQYF. DNA of the CDR3: TGTGCCAGCAGCTTGGTCGGTGGGGGTTCGGGGTCCTACGAGCAGTACTTC.

This chain uses TRBV5-4 with TRBJ2-7, with D possibly TRBD1 on 6 matching bases. This CDR3 is 13 amino acids long. V was shortened by 4 bases and J by 2 bases, with 10 bases between the two germline ends. Germline V gene lookup returns CDR1 SGHNT and CDR2 YYREEE (reference sequence). The chain's CDR3 is CASSRDTTYEQYF. The CDR3 DNA sequence: TGTGCCAGCAGCCGGGACACAACCTACGAGCAGTACTTC. The full variable domain, completed using reference TRBV5-4 and TRBJ2-7, is ETGVTQSPTHLIKTRGQQVTLRCSSQSGHNTVSWYQQALGQGPQFIFQYYREEENGRGNFPPRFSGLQFPNYSSELNVNALELDDSALYLCASSRDTTYEQYFGPGTRLTVT.

This clone has more than one count but fewer than ten. The chain couples TRBV7-6 to TRBJ1-6, with D unclear. The CDR3 runs to 13 residues. Trimming pared 3 bases from V and 15 bases from J, leaving 15 bases between. CDR1 is SGHVS, CDR2 FNYEAQ, per germline. The DNA of the CDR3 is TGTGCCAGCAGCTTCACGGCGGGGTCAATCCTCCACTTT. It translates to CASSFTAGSILHF. The variable domain in full, completed from reference TRBV7-6 and TRBJ1-6, reads GAGVSQSPRYKVTKRGQDVALRCDPISGHVSLYWYRQALGQGPEFLTYFNYEAQQDKSGLPNDRFSAERPEGSISTLTIQRTEQRDSAMYRCASSFTAGSILHFGNGTRLTVT.

There are a few counts of this clone. The J gene is TRBJ1-5, the V gene TRBV27; D not certain. The CDR3 has 16 amino acids. V was pared by 3 bases and J by 4 bases, with 16 bases between. From germline, CDR1 is MNHEY and CDR2 SMNVEV (reference sequence). The CDR3 sequence: CASSFFTGPPNQPQHF. As DNA, the CDR3 is TGTGCCAGCAGTTTCTTCACGGGTCCTCCGAATCAGCCCCAGCATTTT.

The V call is TRBV30, the J call TRBJ2-3; 13 bases align to TRBD2. V dropped 1 base and J dropped 1; count of bases not matched to a gene: 2. The CDR3 has 16 residues. Germline CDR1 GTSNPN, CDR2 SVGIG (reference sequence). For the CDR3, the DNA is TGTGCCTGGAGTGGACTAGCGGGAGGACGCACAGATACGCAGTATTTT. The encoded protein is CAWSGLAGGRTDTQYF.

The chain recombines TRBV6-6 with TRBJ1-1; TRBD1 might be the D (5 bases). Trimming removed 4 bases from V and 5 bases from J, with 14 bases in between. The CDR3 length is 14 residues. Germline V gene sequence: CDR1 MNHNY, CDR2 SVGAGI (reference sequence). The CDR3 DNA sequence: TGTGCCAGCAGTTTCATGGGGGTGACTACTGAAGCTTTCTTT. Its translation is CASSFMGVTTEAFF.

The chain recombines TRBV14 with TRBJ2-5, with D tentatively TRBD1 or TRBD2 (5 bases each). With 2 bases removed from V and 5 bases from J, the gap between germline ends came to 12 bases. The CDR3 loop spans 14 amino acids. CDR1 and CDR2 from the germline V gene are SGHDN and FVKESK. CDR3 sequence (DNA): TGTGCCAGCAGCCAAAAGGGCTGGGGGGAGACCCAGTACTTC. It specifies CASSQKGWGETQYF.